The next 16 T cell receptor beta chains were all read from a single sample in a study of T-cell memory formation after mild COVID-19. TCRdb independently ran MiXCR on the 5' RACE reads; one entry per CDR3 protein. The sample has fewer than 600,000 distinct CDR3 sequences, approximately 21% seen once. Sequences were obtained from PBMCs or a T cell subset sorted from them (not recorded which). The receptors originated from an adult woman who had mild COVID-19 (a few samples of this study predate the infection). Cell type and time point are not known.

The J gene is TRBJ2-3, the V gene TRBV5-1; possibly TRBD2 for D (6 bases). Trimming cost V 4 bases and J 2 bases, with 20 bases left between them. This CDR3 contains 17 residues. Germline CDR1 reads SGHRS; CDR2 reads YFSETQ. The CDR3 sequence is CASSRREERVNTDTQYF. The CDR3 DNA follows: TGCGCCAGCAGCCGTAGAGAGGAGCGGGTCAACACAGATACGCAGTATTTT.

The gene calls are TRBV6-5 and TRBJ2-3, with D perhaps TRBD2 (7 bases). The CDR3 is made up of 15 amino acids. Trimming cost V 0 bases and J 4 bases, with 11 bases left between them. Germline CDR1 is MNHEY and CDR2 is SVGAGI. The CDR3 spells CASSYSGGAADTQYF. DNA for the CDR3: TGTGCCAGCAGTTACTCAGGGGGGGCGGCAGATACGCAGTATTTT.

This clonotype was seen a handful of times. The chain joins TRBV9 to TRBJ1-2, with D perhaps TRBD1 (5 bases). The germline gives CDR1 SGDLS, CDR2 YYNGEE. With 0 bases removed from V and 4 bases from J, the gap between germline ends came to 13 bases. CDR3 length: 15 residues. The CDR3 DNA is TGTGCCAGCAGCGTAGCCGCGGGGCCGTCCTATGGCTACACCTTC. This encodes CASSVAAGPSYGYTF.

This clonotype was observed a few times. The chain has TRBV4-1 and TRBJ2-1; the D gene is possibly TRBD1 (7 bases). CDR3 length: 14 residues. The germline V gene encodes CDR1 MGHRA and CDR2 YSYEKL. Between the trimmed V and J ends, which lost 1 base and 8 bases, there was a span of 12 bases. DNA of the CDR3: TGCGCCAGCAGCCAAGCAGGGGGGTGGGATGAGCAGTTCTTC. Encoded protein: CASSQAGGWDEQFF.

This chain joins TRBV27 and TRBJ2-7; a weak D match, TRBD1 (6 bases). V lost 5 bases to trimming and J lost 0 bases, with 14 bases between them. The CDR3 runs 15 residues. Germline CDR1 and CDR2: MNHEY and SMNVEV (reference sequence). The CDR3 nucleotides are TGTGCCAGCAGTAGGACAGCTCAAAGCTCCTACGAGCAGTACTTC. The encoded protein is CASSRTAQSSYEQYF.

The chain recombines TRBV30 with TRBJ1-5; D possibly corresponds to TRBD1 (5 bases). V was shortened by 5 bases and J by 0 bases, with 11 bases between the two germline ends. Germline CDR1 is GTSNPN and CDR2 is SVGIG (reference sequence). This CDR3 is 14 amino acids long. The CDR3 DNA reads as TGTGCCTGGGACAGAGGCAATAGCAATCAGCCCCAGCATTTT. It encodes CAWDRGNSNQPQHF.

This chain uses TRBV19 with TRBJ1-1, with 8 nucleotides matching TRBD1. Germline CDR1 reads LNHDA; CDR2 reads SQIVND (reference sequence). The CDR3 has 14 amino acids. Unmatched junction bases numbered 8, after V lost 5 bases and J lost 6 bases. The CDR3 DNA sequence: TGTGCCAGTAGTCCCGGACAGGGTAGTGCTGAAGCTTTCTTT. Its translation is CASSPGQGSAEAFF.

This clonotype has just a few counts. The gene calls are TRBV6-6 and TRBJ1-5; D may be TRBD1 (6 bases). CDR3 length equals 15 residues. The germline CDR1 and CDR2 sequences are MNHNY and SVGAGI (reference sequence). V shed 6 bases and J shed 5 bases, with 17 bases lying between them. In DNA, the CDR3 is TGTGCCAGCAGCAACAGGGAGTTAGCCGATCAGCCCCAGCATTTT. Protein sequence: CASSNRELADQPQHF.

This clonotype was found many times. This sequence joins TRBV4-2 and TRBJ2-7, with 9 bases identical to TRBD2. V trimming: 0 bases; J trimming: 10 bases; junction bases outside the gene matches: 7. Germline V gives CDR1 LGHNA, CDR2 YNFKEQ. CDR3 size: 14 residues. The DNA of the CDR3 is TGTGCCAGCAGCCAAGACAGGGGTAGCGGGAGCCAGTACTTC. Protein sequence: CASSQDRGSGSQYF.

This clonotype has only a few counts. In nucleotides, the CDR3 is TGTGCCAGCAGTTACGGGACTCCCGCTCGTGGTGAGCAGTTCTTC. Residues: CASSYGTPARGEQFF. The rearrangement uses TRBV6-5 and TRBJ2-1; a possible D gene is TRBD2 (6 bases). CDR1 is MNHEY and CDR2 is SVGAGI in the germline V gene. The CDR3 has 15 residues. V was cut by 2 bases and J by 9 bases, with 17 bases left in between.

This clonotype was found a few times. The chain uses TRBV20-1 and TRBJ2-7; 7 bases are shared with TRBD2. The V and J ends lost 6 bases and 3 bases, in that order; junction bases with no gene match: 11. The germline CDR1 and CDR2 sequences are DFQATT and SNEGSKA (reference sequence). CDR3 length: 14 amino acids. The CDR3: CSAEPPGLNYEQYF. CDR3 in DNA: TGCAGTGCGGAACCTCCGGGACTAAACTACGAGCAGTACTTC.

There are a few counts of this clonotype. V gene TRBV7-2 combines with J gene TRBJ2-1, with D possibly matching TRBD1 (6 bases). Germline CDR1 reads SGHTA; CDR2 reads FQGNSA. This CDR3 has 15 residues. Between the trimmed V and J ends, which lost 5 bases and 7 bases, there was a span of 18 bases. CDR3 amino acids: CASSPDRTFGNEQFF. For the CDR3, the DNA is TGTGCCAGCAGCCCCGACAGGACGTTCGGGAATGAGCAGTTCTTC. The whole variable domain, remainder taken from reference TRBV7-2 and TRBJ2-1, is GAGVSQSPSNKVTEKGKDVELRCDPISGHTALYWYRQSLGQGLEFLIYFQGNSAPDKSGLPSDRFSAERTGGSVSTLTIQRTQQEDSAVYLCASSPDRTFGNEQFFGPGTRLTVL.

This clonotype has more than one count but fewer than ten. The J gene is TRBJ2-7, the V gene TRBV6-2 or TRBV6-3; D is possibly TRBD1 (6 bases). The CDR3 consists of 14 residues. CDR1 is MNHEY and CDR2 is SVGEGT in the germline V gene. The ends were cut back, 2 bases at V and 3 bases at J, with 11 bases in the middle. CDR3: CASSYGTGLYEQYF. The CDR3 bases are TGTGCCAGCAGTTACGGAACAGGGCTCTACGAGCAGTACTTC.

The rearrangement uses TRBV7-8 and TRBJ2-1; tentative D call: TRBD1 (8 bases). V was pared by 2 bases and J by 0 bases, with 23 bases between. From germline, CDR1 is SGHVS and CDR2 FQNEAQ. This CDR3 contains 20 residues. CDR3 amino acids: CASSLRRTGRVPNSYNEQFF. CDR3 nucleotide sequence: TGTGCCAGCAGCTTAAGACGGACAGGGAGGGTCCCTAACTCCTACAATGAGCAGTTCTTC.

The V gene is TRBV21-1, the J gene TRBJ1-2; the table's D call, TRBD1, has no DNA check behind it. TRBV21-1 is an annotated pseudogene. There are 15 residues in the CDR3. In DNA, the CDR3 is TGTGCCAGCAGCAAAAAAGGGGTCCCCCCCTATGGCTACACCTTC. Its protein product is CASSKKGVPPYGYTF.

In this sample, this clonotype turned up a few times. This sequence joins TRBV24-1 and TRBJ2-5, with 13 bases aligning to TRBD2. Germline assignment: CDR1 KGHDR and CDR2 SFDVKD. The V gene end was trimmed by 2 bases and the J gene end by 5 bases; junction bases not matched to a gene: 7. The CDR3 has 17 residues. CDR3 in amino acids: CATSDYGLAGVGETQYF. CDR3 coding DNA: TGTGCCACCAGTGATTACGGACTAGCGGGAGTGGGGGAGACCCAGTACTTC.